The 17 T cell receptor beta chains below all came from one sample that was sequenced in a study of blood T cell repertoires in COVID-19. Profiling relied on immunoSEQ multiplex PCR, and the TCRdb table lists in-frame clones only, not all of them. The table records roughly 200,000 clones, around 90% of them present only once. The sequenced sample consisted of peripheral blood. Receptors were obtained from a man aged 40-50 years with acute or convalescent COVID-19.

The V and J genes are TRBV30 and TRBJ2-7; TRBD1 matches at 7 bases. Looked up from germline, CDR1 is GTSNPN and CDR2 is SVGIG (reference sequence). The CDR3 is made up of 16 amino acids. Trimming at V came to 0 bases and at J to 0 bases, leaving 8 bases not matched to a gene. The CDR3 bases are TGTGCCTGGAGTGTTCCGACAGGGCTAGTCTCCTACGAGCAGTACTTC. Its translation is CAWSVPTGLVSYEQYF.

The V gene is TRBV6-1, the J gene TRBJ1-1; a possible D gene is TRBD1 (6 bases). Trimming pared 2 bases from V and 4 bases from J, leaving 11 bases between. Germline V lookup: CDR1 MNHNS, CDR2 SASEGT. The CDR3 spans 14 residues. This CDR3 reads CASSENLGGTEAFF. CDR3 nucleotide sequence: TGTGCCAGCAGTGAAAATCTAGGGGGCACTGAAGCTTTCTTT.

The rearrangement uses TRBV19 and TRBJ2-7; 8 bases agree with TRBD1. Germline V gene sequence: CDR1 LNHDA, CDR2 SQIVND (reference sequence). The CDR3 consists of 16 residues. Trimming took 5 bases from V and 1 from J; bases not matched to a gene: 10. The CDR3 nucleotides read TGTGCCAGTAGTGGGTTCGGGACAGGCAATTCCTACGAGCAGTACTTC. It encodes CASSGFGTGNSYEQYF. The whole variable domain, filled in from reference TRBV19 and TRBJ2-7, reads DGGITQSPKYLFRKEGQNVTLSCEQNLNHDAMYWYRQDPGQGLRLIYYSQIVNDFQKGDIAEGYSVSREKKESFPLTVTSAQKNPTAFYLCASSGFGTGNSYEQYFGPGTRLTVT.

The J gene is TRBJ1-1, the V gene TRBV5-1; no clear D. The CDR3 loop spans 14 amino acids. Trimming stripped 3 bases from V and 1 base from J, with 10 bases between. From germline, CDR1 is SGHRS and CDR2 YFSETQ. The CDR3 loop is CASSSGLKNTEAFF. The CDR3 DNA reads TGCGCCAGCAGCTCTGGACTGAAGAACACTGAAGCTTTCTTT.

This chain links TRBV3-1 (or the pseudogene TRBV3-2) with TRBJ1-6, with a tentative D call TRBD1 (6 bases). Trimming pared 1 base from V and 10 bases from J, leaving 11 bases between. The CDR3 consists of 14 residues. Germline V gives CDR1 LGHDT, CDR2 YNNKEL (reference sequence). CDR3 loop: CASSQVTGKSPLHF. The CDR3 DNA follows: TGTGCCAGCAGCCAAGTAACAGGGAAATCACCCCTCCACTTT.

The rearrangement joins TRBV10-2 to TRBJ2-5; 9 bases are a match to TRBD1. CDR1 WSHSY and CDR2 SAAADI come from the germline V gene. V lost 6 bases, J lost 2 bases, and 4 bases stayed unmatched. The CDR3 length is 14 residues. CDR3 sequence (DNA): TGCGCCAGCAGCTCACAGGGGGCACAAGAGACCCAGTACTTC. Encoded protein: CASSSQGAQETQYF.

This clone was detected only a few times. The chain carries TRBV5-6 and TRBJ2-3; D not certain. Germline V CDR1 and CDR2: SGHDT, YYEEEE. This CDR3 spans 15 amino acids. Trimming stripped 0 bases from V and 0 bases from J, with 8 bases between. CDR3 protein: CASSLDSTSTDTQYF. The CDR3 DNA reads TGTGCCAGCAGCTTGGACAGTACTAGCACAGATACGCAGTATTTT.

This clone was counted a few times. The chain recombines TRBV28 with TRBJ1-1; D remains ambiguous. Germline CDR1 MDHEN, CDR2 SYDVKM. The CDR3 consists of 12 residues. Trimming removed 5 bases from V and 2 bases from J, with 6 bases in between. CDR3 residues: CASSPTNTEAFF. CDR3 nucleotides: TGTGCCAGCAGTCCAACAAACACTGAAGCTTTCTTT.

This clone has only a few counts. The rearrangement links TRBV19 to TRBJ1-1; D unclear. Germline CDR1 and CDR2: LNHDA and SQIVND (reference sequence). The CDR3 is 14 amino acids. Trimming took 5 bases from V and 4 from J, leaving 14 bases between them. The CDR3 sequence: CASSGRERSTEAFF. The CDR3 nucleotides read TGTGCCAGTAGTGGTCGGGAGCGGAGCACTGAAGCTTTCTTT. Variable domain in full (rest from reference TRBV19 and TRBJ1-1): DGGITQSPKYLFRKEGQNVTLSCEQNLNHDAMYWYRQDPGQGLRLIYYSQIVNDFQKGDIAEGYSVSREKKESFPLTVTSAQKNPTAFYLCASSGRERSTEAFFGQGTRLTVV.

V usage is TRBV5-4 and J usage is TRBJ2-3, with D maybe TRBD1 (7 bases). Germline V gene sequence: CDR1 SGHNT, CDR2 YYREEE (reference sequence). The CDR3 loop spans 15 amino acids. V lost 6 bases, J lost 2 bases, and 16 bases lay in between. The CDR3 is CASTGGQGVTDTQYF. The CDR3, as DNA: TGTGCCAGCACAGGGGGGCAGGGAGTCACAGATACGCAGTATTTT.

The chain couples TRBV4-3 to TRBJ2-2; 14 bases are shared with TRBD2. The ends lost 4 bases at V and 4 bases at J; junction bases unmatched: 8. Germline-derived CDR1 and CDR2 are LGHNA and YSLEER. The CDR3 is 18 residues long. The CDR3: CASSPLTSGGAGTGELFF. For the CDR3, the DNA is TGCGCCAGCAGCCCGCTGACTAGCGGGGGGGCGGGCACCGGGGAGCTGTTTTTT.

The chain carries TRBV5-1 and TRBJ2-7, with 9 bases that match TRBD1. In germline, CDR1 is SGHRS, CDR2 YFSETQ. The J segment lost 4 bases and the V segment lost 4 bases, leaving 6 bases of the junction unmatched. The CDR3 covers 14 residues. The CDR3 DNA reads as TGCGCCAGCAGCGTCGGGACAGGGCGGTACGAGCAGTACTTC. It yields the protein CASSVGTGRYEQYF. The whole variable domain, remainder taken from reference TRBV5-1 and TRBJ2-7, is KAGVTQTPRYLIKTRGQQVTLSCSPISGHRSVSWYQQTPGQGLQFLFEYFSETQRNKGNFPGRFSGRQFSNSRSEMNVSTLELGDSALYLCASSVGTGRYEQYFGPGTRLTVT.

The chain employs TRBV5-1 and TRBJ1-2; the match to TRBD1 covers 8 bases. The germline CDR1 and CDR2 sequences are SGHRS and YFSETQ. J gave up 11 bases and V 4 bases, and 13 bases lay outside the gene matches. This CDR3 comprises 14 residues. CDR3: CASSAGQGGLGYTF. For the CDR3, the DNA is TGCGCCAGCAGCGCCGGACAGGGAGGTTTGGGGTACACCTTC.

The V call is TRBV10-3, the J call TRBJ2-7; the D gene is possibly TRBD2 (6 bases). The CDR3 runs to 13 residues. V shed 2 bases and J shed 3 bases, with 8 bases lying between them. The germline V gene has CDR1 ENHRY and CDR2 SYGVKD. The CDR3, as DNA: TGTGCCATCAGTGAGGGGGGGTACTACGAGCAGTACTTC. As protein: CAISEGGYYEQYF.

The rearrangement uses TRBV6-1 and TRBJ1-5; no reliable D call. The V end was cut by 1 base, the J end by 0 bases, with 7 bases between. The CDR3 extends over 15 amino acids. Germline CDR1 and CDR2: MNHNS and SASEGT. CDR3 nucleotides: TGTGCCAGCAGTGAAGTCCCAATTAGCAATCAGCCCCAGCATTTT. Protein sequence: CASSEVPISNQPQHF.

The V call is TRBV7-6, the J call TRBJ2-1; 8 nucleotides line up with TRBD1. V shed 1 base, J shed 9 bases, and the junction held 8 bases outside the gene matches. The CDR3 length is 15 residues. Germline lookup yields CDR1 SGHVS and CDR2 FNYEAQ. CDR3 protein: CASSLVGRGQSEQFF. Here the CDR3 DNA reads TGTGCCAGCAGCTTAGTTGGCAGGGGGCAAAGTGAGCAGTTCTTC.

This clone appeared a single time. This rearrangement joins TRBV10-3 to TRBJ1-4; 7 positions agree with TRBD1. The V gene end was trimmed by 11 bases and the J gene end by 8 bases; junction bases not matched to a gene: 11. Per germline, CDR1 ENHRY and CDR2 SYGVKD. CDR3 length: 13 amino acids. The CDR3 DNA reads TGTGCCTCCCAGGGGGGCATCTCAGAAAAACTGTTTTTT. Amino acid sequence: CASQGGISEKLFF.